The 23 T cell receptor beta chains in this list originate from one sample, sequenced in a study of T cell clonality in common variable immunodeficiency. Only in-frame clones appear in the TCRdb table, and some are missing; sequencing was by immunoSEQ multiplex PCR. This sample comprises about 39,000 clones, none seen once only. The sample consisted of peripheral blood mononuclear cells. Receptor source: a person aged 18-70 years in good health.

This clone was seen many times. The DNA ends 3 residues before the CDR3 does, and the rest of the CDR3 is filled in from the germline J gene. The chain uses TRBV30 and TRBJ1-2; D perhaps matches TRBD1 (5 bases). Between the trimmed V and J ends, which lost 2 bases and 6 bases, there was a span of 16 bases. This CDR3 has 14 amino acids. Germline lookup yields CDR1 GTSNPN and CDR2 SVGIG (reference sequence). The DNA read from the CDR3 is TGTGCCTGGAGTAGAAAAGGCAGGGTCGATGGC. Residues: CAWSRKGRVDG. The CDR3 as a whole reads CAWSRKGRVDGYTF. The full variable domain, in which reference TRBV30 and TRBJ1-2 provide the parts outside the CDR3, is SQTIHQWPATLVQPVGSPLSLECTVEGTSNPNLYWYRQAAGRGLQLLFYSVGIGQISSEVPQNLSASRPQDRQFILSSKKLLLSDSGFYLCAWSRKGRVDGYTFGSGTRLTVV.

This clone was detected many times. The read comes to an end 3 residues before the CDR3 does, leaving the germline J gene to fill in the end. This chain links TRBV14 with TRBJ2-2; D may be TRBD2 (5 bases). V was clipped by 6 bases and J by 6 bases, with 14 bases between them. The CDR3 runs 14 residues. CDR1 is SGHDN, CDR2 FVKESK, per germline. The CDR3 reads CASREAQQAGELFF. CDR3 DNA, as far as it was read: TGTGCCAGCAGGGAGGCTCAGCAGGCCGGGGAG.

This clone has at least ten counts. The CDR3 extends 3 residues past the end of the read, so its final part is completed from the germline J gene. The chain uses TRBV18 and TRBJ2-7, with a tentative D call TRBD1 (6 bases). The CDR3 runs 15 residues. With 3 bases removed from V and 5 bases from J, the gap between germline ends came to 17 bases. The V gene's germline CDR1 is KGHSH and CDR2 LQKENI. This CDR3 reads CASSPLGARRNEQYF. Partial CDR3 DNA: TGTGCCAGCTCACCCCTGGGGGCCCGAAGGAACGAG.

This clone occurred a few times. The missing CDR3 end, 3 residues past where the read stops, is filled in from the germline J gene. This chain connects TRBV6-4 to TRBJ1-2, with 10 bases lining up with TRBD1. Looked up from germline, CDR1 is MRHNA and CDR2 is SNTAGT. The CDR3 totals 15 residues. The CDR3 DNA, read in part, is TGTGCCAGCAGTGGGACGACAGGGGGCGCAGATACC. Protein sequence: CASSGTTGGADT. The CDR3 as a whole reads CASSGTTGGADTYTF.

This clone was counted many times. From the germline J gene comes the end of the CDR3, since the read stops 3 residues before it. The chain joins TRBV10-2 to TRBJ1-2; the D gene is possibly TRBD1 (6 bases). The V end lost 4 bases, the J end lost 0 bases, and 6 bases lay between the germline ends. This CDR3 is 13 amino acids long. Germline V CDR1 and CDR2: WSHSY, SAAADI. This chain's CDR3 is CASSGGPNYGYTF. The covered CDR3 bases are TGCGCCAGCAGTGGGGGGCCTAACTATGGC.

This clone was detected many times. Sequencing ends 3 residues short of the CDR3 end; the germline J gene provides the rest. This chain joins TRBV12-3 or TRBV12-4 and TRBJ1-4; D is possibly TRBD1 (5 bases). The CDR3 runs to 14 residues. The V end was cut by 1 base, the J end by 3 bases, with 6 bases between. The sequenced part of the CDR3 DNA is TGTGCCAGCAGTTTAGAGGGGTCTAATGAAAAA. This encodes CASSLEGSNEK. From start to end, the CDR3 is CASSLEGSNEKLFF.

This clone was recorded at least ten times. The sequenced fragment ends 3 residues before the CDR3 boundary, so the rest is inferred from the germline J gene. The chain couples TRBV5-4 to TRBJ1-2; D call uncertain. The CDR3 consists of 13 residues. Trimming removed 2 bases at V and 2 bases at J, with 7 bases between. Germline CDR1 reads SGHNT; CDR2 reads YYREEE (reference sequence). CDR3 DNA (partial): TGTGCCAGCAGCTTTAGCGGAAACTATGGC. It is translated as CASSFSGNYG. The CDR3 as a whole reads CASSFSGNYGYTF.

This clone showed up many times. The part of the CDR3 DNA that was read is TGTGCCAGCAGCTTAGCGTGGGCCAGGGGAAATTCACCC. As protein: CASSLAWARGNSP. The full CDR3 reads CASSLAWARGNSPLHF. V is TRBV7-2 and J is TRBJ1-6, with a tentative D call TRBD1 (6 bases). Read coverage stops 3 residues before the CDR3 terminus; the germline J gene supplies the remainder. Germline CDR1 is SGHTA and CDR2 is FQGNSA. V was cut by 0 bases and J by 7 bases, with 13 bases left in between. This CDR3 has 16 amino acids.

This clone was seen ten or more times. The sequenced fragment ends 3 residues before the CDR3 boundary, so the rest is inferred from the germline J gene. V and J are TRBV5-6 and TRBJ1-2; 7 positions agree with TRBD1. V lost 5 bases, J lost 1 base, and 2 bases stayed unmatched. Per germline, CDR1 SGHDT and CDR2 YYEEEE. The CDR3 loop spans 13 amino acids. The CDR3 bases that were read are TGTGCCAGCAGGGCAGGGGGTAACTATGGC. This sequence encodes CASRAGGNYG. The complete CDR3 reads CASRAGGNYGYTF.

This clone was seen ten or more times. Coverage ceases 3 residues before the CDR3 finishes, and the germline J gene fills in the end. The chain combines TRBV12-3 or TRBV12-4 with TRBJ2-7; 7 bases match TRBD2. CDR3 size: 15 residues. V lost 2 bases and J lost 2; bases outside the gene matches: 6. The sequenced part of the CDR3 DNA is TGTGCCAGCAGTTTAACGCGGGAGAGTACCTACGAG. Encoded protein: CASSLTRESTYE. The whole CDR3 is CASSLTRESTYEQYF.

This clone was observed many times. The sequence runs out 3 residues before the end of the CDR3; the remainder is reconstructed from the germline J gene. The genes are TRBV15 and TRBJ1-4, with a weak D call TRBD1 (5 bases). The CDR3 runs 16 residues. Deletions cut 0 bases from V and 0 bases from J, with 8 bases between. The germline gives CDR1 LNHNV, CDR2 YYDKDF (reference sequence). The CDR3 is CATSRDGAATNEKLFF. The sequenced CDR3 bases are TGTGCCACCAGCAGAGATGGGGCAGCAACTAATGAAAAA. The whole variable domain, filled in from reference TRBV15 and TRBJ1-4, reads DAMVIQNPRYQVTQFGKPVTLSCSQTLNHNVMYWYQQKSSQAPKLLFHYYDKDFNNEADTPDNFQSRRPNTSFCFLDIRSPGLGDTAMYLCATSRDGAATNEKLFFGSGTQLSVL.

Regarding this clone: The missing CDR3 end, 3 residues past where the read stops, is filled in from the germline J gene. The rearrangement joins TRBV5-1 to TRBJ2-1, with 10 bases identical to TRBD2. This CDR3 region has 15 residues. CDR1 SGHRS and CDR2 YFSETQ come from the germline V gene. V shed 0 bases and J 5 bases; nucleotides not matched to a gene: 2. CDR3 bases read: TGCGCCAGCAGCTTGGGGACTAGCGGTGACAATGAG. This translates into CASSLGTSGDNE. The whole CDR3 is CASSLGTSGDNEQFF.

In its sample, this clone was seen many times. Read coverage stops 3 residues before the CDR3 terminus; the germline J gene supplies the remainder. The gene calls are TRBV5-1 and TRBJ2-1, with TRBD2 matching over 10 bases. Per the germline V gene, CDR1 is SGHRS and CDR2 is YFSETQ. The CDR3 spans 14 residues. The trim removed 4 bases at V and 4 bases at J, leaving 2 bases unmatched. The CDR3 spells CASSGLAAYNEQFF. The DNA read from the CDR3 is TGCGCCAGCAGCGGACTAGCGGCTTACAATGAG.

This clone was seen ten or more times. Read sequence stops 3 residues before the CDR3 end, and the germline J gene provides the missing end. The chain has TRBV28 and TRBJ1-1, with D unclear. This CDR3 has 12 amino acids. V lost 3 bases and J 7 bases, leaving 9 bases between the germline ends. Per the germline V gene, CDR1 is MDHEN and CDR2 is SYDVKM. The sequenced part of the CDR3 DNA is TGTGCCAGCAGTTTGTCCCAACTTGAA. Residues: CASSLSQLE. The CDR3 in full is CASSLSQLEAFF. Full variable domain (missing parts from reference TRBV28 and TRBJ1-1): DVKVTQSSRYLVKRTGEKVFLECVQDMDHENMFWYRQDPGLGLRLIYFSYDVKMKEKGDIPEGYSVSREKKERFSLILESASTNQTSMYLCASSLSQLEAFFGQGTRLTVV.

This clone has a count of ten or more. Read coverage stops 3 residues before the CDR3 terminus; the germline J gene supplies the remainder. The chain employs TRBV14 and TRBJ1-2, with 7 nucleotides matching TRBD1. This CDR3 has 15 residues. The ends lost 1 base at V and 7 bases at J; junction bases unmatched: 9. Germline lookup yields CDR1 SGHDN and CDR2 FVKESK. The DNA read from the CDR3 is TGTGCCAGCAGCCAAGGACAGGGAACTCTCTCTGGC. Protein product: CASSQGQGTLSG. The entire CDR3 reads CASSQGQGTLSGYTF.

This clone has a handful of counts. The sequence runs out 3 residues before the end of the CDR3; the remainder is reconstructed from the germline J gene. J is TRBJ2-7 and V is TRBV19, with D possibly matching TRBD1 (5 bases). This CDR3 has 16 amino acids. Trimming pared 3 bases from V and 3 bases from J, leaving 18 bases between. Germline V gene lookup returns CDR1 LNHDA and CDR2 SQIVND (reference sequence). The CDR3 bases that were read are TGTGCCAGTAGTATGGGTGGGGCGCCGGCCTTCTACGAG. Protein sequence: CASSMGGAPAFYE. The full-length CDR3 reads as CASSMGGAPAFYEQYF. Looking up the rest from reference TRBV19 and TRBJ2-7 gives the full variable domain: DGGITQSPKYLFRKEGQNVTLSCEQNLNHDAMYWYRQDPGQGLRLIYYSQIVNDFQKGDIAEGYSVSREKKESFPLTVTSAQKNPTAFYLCASSMGGAPAFYEQYFGPGTRLTVT.

This clone was seen at least ten times. The read is 3 residues too short to cover the CDR3 end, so that end is filled in from the germline J gene. V gene TRBV19 combines with J gene TRBJ1-5, with 11 bases aligning to TRBD1. Germline loops: CDR1 LNHDA, CDR2 SQIVND (reference sequence). V shed 10 bases, J shed 6 bases, and the junction held 5 bases outside the gene matches. CDR3 length: 13 amino acids. The DNA read from the CDR3 is TGTGCCACATGGGACAGGGGGACTCAGCCC. Translated: CATWDRGTQP. The CDR3 reads in full as CATWDRGTQPQHF.

This clone was observed at least ten times. The read ends 3 residues before the CDR3 terminus; that terminus is restored from the germline J gene. The rearrangement links TRBV2 to TRBJ1-1; D is possibly TRBD1 (5 bases). V lost 8 bases, J lost 5 bases, and 15 bases lay in between. Germline CDR1 reads SNHLY; CDR2 reads FYNNEI. The CDR3 has 13 residues. CDR3 region: CASVREGRTEAFF. The sequenced CDR3 bases are TGTGCCAGCGTGAGAGAGGGGCGGACTGAA.

In this sample, this clone turned up a few times. The read halts 3 residues ahead of the CDR3 end, with the missing end drawn from the germline J gene. This chain connects TRBV5-1 to TRBJ2-5, with 13 nucleotides matching TRBD2. V lost 2 bases to trimming and J lost 2 bases; unmatched junction nucleotides: 3. CDR1 is SGHRS, CDR2 YFSETQ, per germline. The CDR3 extends over 16 amino acids. CDR3 DNA (partial): TGCGCCAGCAGCTTAGGGACTAGCGGGATTCAAGAGACC. Its protein product is CASSLGTSGIQET. The whole CDR3 protein reads CASSLGTSGIQETQYF.

Ten or more counts support this clone. Read sequence stops 3 residues before the CDR3 end, and the germline J gene provides the missing end. The genes are TRBV20-1 and TRBJ1-2; TRBD1 matches at 8 bases. The CDR3 consists of 13 residues. Trimming at V came to 6 bases and at J to 4 bases, leaving 7 bases not matched to a gene. CDR1 is DFQATT and CDR2 is SNEGSKA in the germline V gene (reference sequence). The chain's CDR3 is CSAPGQGSYGYTF. The CDR3 bases that were read are TGCAGTGCGCCCGGACAGGGCTCCTATGGC.

This clone was observed a few times. A junction boundary mismatches the germline segment, possibly from a read error. The read ends 3 residues shy of where the CDR3 ends; the end is completed using the germline J gene. The same CDR3 also results from other DNA sequences found in this sample. The V call is TRBV5-1, the J call TRBJ1-3; 7 positions match TRBD1. The CDR3 contains 15 residues. CDR1 is SGHRS and CDR2 is YFSETQ in the germline V gene. Incomplete CDR3 DNA: TGCGCCAGCAGGGAGGGACAGTCGTATGGAAACACA. Translated: CASREGQSYGNT. The full CDR3 sequence reads CASREGQSYGNTIYF.

Remarks on this clone: With the read ending 3 residues before the CDR3 end, the germline J gene is used to fill in that end. The chain combines TRBV19 with TRBJ2-3, with 9 bases identical to TRBD1. Germline CDR1 is LNHDA and CDR2 is SQIVND (reference sequence). This CDR3 has 16 residues. CDR3 loop: CASSVRTGVDSQPQYF. The CDR3 DNA, read in part, is TGTGCCAGTAGTGTGAGGACAGGGGTAGATAGTCAGCCG.

A few counts support this clone. From the germline J gene comes the end of the CDR3, since the read stops 3 residues before it. This chain uses TRBV30 with TRBJ1-2, with TRBD1 matching over 7 bases. The CDR3 has 12 amino acids. Germline assignment: CDR1 GTSNPN and CDR2 SVGIG (reference sequence). CDR3: CAWSGQGVTYTF. The sequenced CDR3 bases are TGTGCCTGGAGTGGGCAGGGGGTTACC.